These T cell receptor beta chains were read from a single sample in a study of tumor-infiltrating lymphocytes in primary liver carcinoma. Each CDR3 protein is one row after TCRdb ran MiXCR on the multiplex PCR reads. The table includes approximately 330,000 distinct CDR3 sequences, roughly two thirds detected once. Sequenced material: peripheral blood. These receptors came from a man in his forties with primary liver carcinoma and hepatitis B virus infection. The CDR3 runs from the conserved cysteine through the conserved F or W. The D gene is left open where the match is weak. Clone size, where shown, is once, few, many, or a class for clones that have expanded.

>many|.|TRBV29-1|TRBJ2-7
CSVVDRSSYEQYF
TGCAGCGTTGTCGACAGGAGCTCCTACGAGCAGTACTTC
>many|TRBD2|TRBV6-5|TRBJ2-3
CASSSRDYTDTQYF
TGTGCCAGCAGTTCCCGGGACTACACAGATACGCAGTATTTT
>many|TRBD2|TRBV5-5|TRBJ2-7
CASSLMAGGPLEQYF
TGTGCCAGCAGCTTGATGGCGGGAGGGCCTCTCGAGCAGTACTTC
>many|TRBD2|TRBV4-2|TRBJ2-7
CASSQDRLAGGRYEQYF
TGTGCCAGCAGCCAAGATCGACTAGCGGGAGGGAGGTACGAGCAGTACTTC
>.|.|TRBV5-1|TRBJ1-2
CASSPLDSYGYTF
TGCGCCAGCAGCCCCCTGGACAGCTATGGCTACACCTTC
>.|.|TRBV6-6|TRBJ2-7
CASSSPAAGCEQYF
TGTGCCAGCAGTTCCCCCGCCGCCGGCTGCGAGCAGTACTTC
>many|.|TRBV11-2|TRBJ2-1
CASSPGTEYNEQFF
TGTGCCAGCAGCCCCGGGACGGAGTACAATGAGCAGTTCTTC
>.|TRBD1|TRBV28|TRBJ1-6
CASRTYHRGPYSPLHF
TGTGCCAGCAGGACGTATCACAGGGGGCCTTATTCACCCCTCCACTTT
>.|TRBD1|TRBV7-9|TRBJ1-1
CASSRDSGDTEAFF
TGTGCCAGCAGCCGGGACAGCGGGGACACTGAAGCTTTCTTT
>.|TRBD2|TRBV28|TRBJ2-5
CASSPPPGGPQETQYF
TGTGCCAGCAGTCCGCCTCCGGGAGGGCCTCAAGAGACCCAGTACTTC
>.|.|TRBV10-3|TRBJ2-3
CTIQGEGYATQYF
TGCACCATCCAGGGGGAGGGGTATGCTACGCAGTATTTT
>.|TRBD1|TRBV4-1|TRBJ2-3
CASSFSGQAGTDTQYF
TGCGCCAGCAGCTTCTCGGGACAGGCCGGCACAGATACGCAATATTTT
>.|TRBD1|TRBV28|TRBJ2-7
CASGGQGALYEQYF
TGTGCCAGCGGAGGACAGGGGGCCCTCTACGAACAGTACTTC
>few|.|TRBV28|TRBJ2-7
CASSGPRTADYEQYF
TGTGCCAGCAGTGGCCCGAGGACCGCGGACTACGAGCAGTACTTC
>.|.|TRBV5-4|TRBJ2-5
CVSSSQGRGAQETQYF
TGTGTCAGCAGCTCCCAGGGTAGAGGGGCCCAAGAGACCCAGTACTTC
>.|.|TRBV11-2|TRBJ2-7
CATSHSRDGTYEQYF
TGTGCCACCAGCCATAGCCGGGACGGAACCTACGAGCAGTACTTC
>.|.|TRBV6-1|TRBJ2-1
CASSESSGAPRGNEQFF
TGTGCCAGCAGTGAAAGTTCCGGGGCGCCGAGAGGCAATGAGCAGTTCTTC
>many|.|TRBV6-1|TRBJ2-7
CASSERGPNYEQYF
TGTGCCAGCAGTGAGAGGGGTCCTAATTACGAGCAGTACTTC
>.|.|TRBV11-1|TRBJ1-2
CTSSLGLDSYGYAF
TGTACCAGCAGCTTAGGATTGGATTCGTACGGCTACGCCTTC
>.|TRBD2|TRBV11-2|TRBJ2-7
CLSSITSVISSERYF
TGTCTCAGCAGCATAACTAGCGTGATAAGCAGCGAGCGGTACTTC
>many|.|TRBV12-3/TRBV12-4|TRBJ2-1
CASQPQGGLLNEQFF
TGTGCCAGTCAACCTCAGGGGGGGCTGCTCAATGAGCAGTTCTTC
>.|.|TRBV18|TRBJ2-3
CASSPTSGLDTQYF
TGTGCCAGCTCACCTACTTCGGGGTTAGATACGCAGTATTTT
>.|TRBD2|TRBV12-3/TRBV12-4|TRBJ2-5
CASSYHGQAGVLGGTQYF
TGTGCCAGCAGTTATCACGGACAAGCGGGAGTTTTGGGGGGGACCCAGTACTTC
>many|TRBD1|TRBV24-1|TRBJ1-1
CATSDSGTAGTEAFF
TGTGCCACCAGTGATTCCGGGACAGCCGGAACTGAAGCTTTCTTT
>few|.|TRBV28|TRBJ1-5
CASSWGLGMESNQPQHF
TGTGCCAGCAGTTGGGGACTAGGGATGGAGAGCAATCAGCCCCAGCATTTT
>.|.|TRBV11-2|TRBJ2-7
CVSGSAGTHVLGQYF
TGTGTCAGCGGCTCTGCCGGTACACATGTTCTTGGGCAGTACTTC
>.|.|TRBV7-9|TRBJ2-5
CASSLGTFQETQYF
TGTGCCAGCAGCTTAGGGACATTTCAAGAGACCCAGTACTTC
>many|TRBD2|TRBV11-2|TRBJ2-1
CASSLRGAEYNEQFF
TGTGCCAGCAGCTTGCGGGGGGCGGAGTACAATGAGCAGTTCTTC
>.|.|TRBV7-9|TRBJ2-7
CASSSPGRSYEQYF
TGTGCCAGCAGCTCTCCGGGACGTTCCTACGAGCAGTACTTC
>.|TRBD2|TRBV11-2|TRBJ2-2
CASSSGSGRTDTGELFF
TGTGCCAGCAGCTCAGGTAGCGGGAGGACGGACACCGGGGAGCTGTTTTTT
>many|.|TRBV10-1|TRBJ2-1
CASEGGLLGEQFF
TGCGCCAGCGAAGGGGGATTACTCGGTGAGCAGTTCTTC
>.|.|TRBV24-1|TRBJ1-1
CATSDSQGSSEAFF
TGTGCCACCAGTGACTCGCAGGGTTCTTCTGAAGCTTTCTTT
>.|.|TRBV5-4|TRBJ1-5
CASSLQGDGQPQHF
TGTGCCAGCAGCTTGCAAGGGGATGGTCAGCCCCAGCATTTT
>few|.|TRBV4-1|TRBJ2-2
CASNQEPNRFTGELFF
TGCGCCAGCAACCAAGAACCCAACAGGTTCACCGGGGAGCTGTTTTTT
>.|TRBD2|TRBV20-1|TRBJ2-3
CSARKASSGSITDTQYF
TGCAGTGCTAGAAAAGCCTCTAGCGGAAGCATTACAGATACGCAGTATTTT
>.|.|TRBV6-5|TRBJ1-1
CAGSLTLGRTVTEAFF
TGTGCCGGCAGTCTGACGTTGGGTCGGACAGTCACAGAAGCTTTCTTT
>.|.|TRBV7-9|TRBJ1-2
CASNSTVGAFYGYTF
TGTGCCAGCAACTCGACCGTGGGGGCGTTCTATGGCTACACCTTC